This T cell receptor (beta chain) emerged from a study of cytotoxic CD8 clonotypes in ibrutinib-treated CLL. Study information: Partial response occurred in approximately 24 patients and complete response in 2; at median approximately 70 months, roughly 15 remained remitted and approximately twelve progressed. Patients gave response samples after a median approximately eleven months of treatment, range 6 to 36.

About this clone: The target antigen is unknown.

Sequencing used immunoSEQ multiplex PCR; TCRdb keeps in-frame clones, though not all of them. The data hold a few hundred thousand clones, with about 61% observed a single time. The CDR3 runs to 14 residues. The germline gives CDR1 LNHDA, CDR2 SQIVND (reference sequence). The ends were cut back, 7 bases at V and 0 bases at J, with 12 bases in the middle. Study results and limitations: Baseline levels of clonality went above those of age-matched healthy donors and moved with circulating CD8+ T-cell counts. Before falling back toward baseline at progression, clonality had risen at the time of ibrutinib response.

This specimen consisted of PBMCs, obtained after 36 months of ibrutinib treatment. The clonotype was recovered from a human donor with chronic lymphocytic leukemia. The chain employs TRBV19 and TRBJ1-2; possibly TRBD1 for D (5 bases). The CDR3 sequence: CASTVDRPNYGYTF. The DNA for the CDR3 is TGTGCCAGTACCGTCGACAGACCTAACTATGGCTACACCTTC.